This paragraph reports one T cell receptor (beta chain). What it binds is unknown. At one end, the junction sequence differs from germline, possibly due to a read error. This entry belongs to a study of blood T cells in healthy people across ages. The study, taken as a whole, reports: Estimated diversity across one million T cells was deemed an underestimate.

The CDR3 is made up of 14 amino acids. From germline, CDR1 is MNHEY and CDR2 SVGEGT. Every donor provided 7.5 to 10 milliliters of peripheral blood. Alongside a J-beta primer mix, a sample-barcoded 5' primer served in a second PCR lasting about 7 to 12 cycles. TCRdb reanalysed the 5' RACE reads using MiXCR and keeps one entry per CDR3 protein. The table lists hundreds of thousands of distinct CDR3 sequences, around 48% of them singletons. The clonotype originates from a man older than 75 in good health. Specimen: blood. The chain employs TRBV6-2 or TRBV6-3 and TRBJ2-1, with D possibly TRBD2 on 6 matching bases. The CDR3 DNA is TGTGCCAGCAGTTACGGAGGGGCTCGGGATGAGCAGTCCTTC. Protein sequence: CASSYGGARDEQSF.